The 22 T cell receptor beta chains below come from one sample, sequenced in a study of a mutant IDH1 vaccine in newly diagnosed glioma. For these TCRs, the target antigens are not known. Sample time point: week 5, during vaccination. Vaccination used 300 ug of mutant IDH1 20-mer peptide per dose, with topical imiquimod. Libraries were prepared by immunoSEQ multiplex PCR; TCRdb keeps only in-frame clonotypes and omits some of them. This sample has roughly 50,000 clones, with 78% found just once. The sequences come from PBMCs, collected from a glioma patient whose treatment included an IDH1 peptide vaccine. The receptors come from a woman in her forties with glioma.

The chain links TRBV19 to TRBJ1-5; no clear D. The CDR3 covers 16 residues. V was pared by 2 bases and J by 0 bases, with 11 bases between. CDR1 and CDR2 (germline): LNHDA, SQIVND (reference sequence). CDR3 nucleotides: TGTGCCAGTAGTATAAGGGTATTCAATAGCAATCAGCCCCAGCATTTT. Residues: CASSIRVFNSNQPQHF.

J is TRBJ2-3 and V is TRBV2; D assignment may be TRBD1 or TRBD2 (5 bases each). There are 16 residues in the CDR3. Germline CDR1 SNHLY, CDR2 FYNNEI. V lost 1 base and J 4 bases, leaving 15 bases between the germline ends. The DNA of the CDR3 is TGTGCCAGCAGTGAAGGGGCAAACCGAGGGGCAGATACGCAGTATTTT. Its translation is CASSEGANRGADTQYF.

The V and J genes are TRBV5-1 and TRBJ2-6; D is uncertain. CDR3 size: 15 residues. Trimming pared 0 bases from V and 4 bases from J, leaving 8 bases between. Germline CDR1 and CDR2: SGHRS and YFSETQ. CDR3 DNA: TGCGCCAGCAGCTTGGGGGGTGTCGGGGCCAACGTCCTGACTTTC. Its protein is CASSLGGVGANVLTF.

The CDR3 DNA sequence: TGCGCCAGCAGCTTTGACAGGGTTACAGATACGCAGTATTTT. This codes for CASSFDRVTDTQYF. This chain links TRBV5-1 with TRBJ2-3; 7 nucleotides align to TRBD1. CDR3 size: 14 residues. CDR1 and CDR2 (germline): SGHRS, YFSETQ. V trimming: 2 bases; J trimming: 3 bases; junction bases outside the gene matches: 3.

This chain connects TRBV7-8 to TRBJ1-1; 7 bases align to TRBD1. The CDR3 has 15 residues. V lost 3 bases, J lost 6 bases, and 10 bases stayed unmatched. From germline, CDR1 is SGHVS and CDR2 FQNEAQ. CDR3 DNA: TGTGCCAGCAGCTTGACAGGGAGCGTGCCCGCTGAAGCTTTCTTT. It yields the protein CASSLTGSVPAEAFF.

The chain combines TRBV25-1 with TRBJ2-1; D remains ambiguous. This CDR3 has 14 residues. V was pared by 4 bases and J by 4 bases, with 11 bases between. Germline lookup yields CDR1 MGHDK and CDR2 SYGVNS. The CDR3 loop is CASSVGLSYNEQFF. In DNA, the CDR3 is TGTGCCAGCAGTGTCGGTTTAAGTTACAATGAGCAGTTCTTC.

The chain joins TRBV6-6 to TRBJ1-3, with D perhaps TRBD1 (6 bases). The CDR3 spans 12 residues. Germline V CDR1 and CDR2: MNHNY, SVGAGI (reference sequence). Between the trimmed V and J ends, which lost 8 bases and 4 bases, there was a span of 9 bases. CDR3 in amino acids: CASRDTGNTIYF. DNA of the CDR3: TGTGCCAGCCGGGACACGGGAAACACCATATATTTT.

This clone appeared once. The gene calls are TRBV11-3 and TRBJ2-2; TRBD2 might be the D (5 bases). The CDR3 is 11 amino acids. Germline V CDR1 and CDR2: SGHNT, YENEEA. Trimming pared 6 bases from V and 7 bases from J, leaving 6 bases between. Written as DNA, the CDR3 is TGTGCCAGCAGGGCGGGCGGGGAGCTGTTTTTT. Amino acid sequence: CASRAGGELFF.

The chain combines TRBV2 with TRBJ2-4; D might be TRBD1 (6 bases). The CDR3 sequence is 13 residues long. Per the germline V gene, CDR1 is SNHLY and CDR2 is FYNNEI. The V end was cut by 5 bases, the J end by 6 bases, with 11 bases between. The DNA for the CDR3 is TGTGCCAGCAGTCAGGACAGTACAAACATTCAGTACTTC. This encodes CASSQDSTNIQYF.

The chain couples TRBV30 to TRBJ1-2; D unresolved. This CDR3 is built from 13 residues. Germline-derived CDR1 and CDR2 are GTSNPN and SVGIG (reference sequence). V dropped 0 bases and J dropped 5 bases, with 10 bases sitting between them. CDR3 in amino acids: CAWSVAGYYGYTF. The CDR3 region has the DNA TGTGCCTGGAGTGTGGCGGGGTATTATGGCTACACCTTC.

The chain joins TRBV7-8 to TRBJ1-3; 7 bases are shared with TRBD1. Per the germline V gene, CDR1 is SGHVS and CDR2 is FQNEAQ. Unmatched junction bases numbered 7, after V lost 5 bases and J lost 0 bases. There are 16 residues in the CDR3. The CDR3 reads CASSIRTGPSGNTIYF. The CDR3 DNA sequence: TGTGCCAGCAGCATCCGGACAGGCCCCTCTGGAAACACCATATATTTT.

The chain employs TRBV15 and TRBJ1-1, with D possibly TRBD1 on 6 matching bases. Between the trimmed V and J ends, which lost 1 base and 2 bases, there was a span of 11 bases. The germline V gene has CDR1 LNHNV and CDR2 YYDKDF (reference sequence). The CDR3 is 15 amino acids. The CDR3: CATSRGGGANTEAFF. For the CDR3, the DNA is TGTGCCACCAGCAGAGGGGGGGGCGCCAACACTGAAGCTTTCTTT.

The chain has TRBV7-2 and TRBJ2-3; 7 bases are shared with TRBD2. The ends lost 4 bases at V and 14 bases at J; junction bases unmatched: 9. Germline CDR1 and CDR2: SGHTA and FQGNSA. The CDR3 spans 12 residues. The DNA of the CDR3 is TGTGCCAGCAGCTCCGGGGGGTTGGCGTTGTATTTT. Amino acids: CASSSGGLALYF.

The chain uses TRBV6-1 and TRBJ2-1, with a possible D match to TRBD2 (5 bases). V lost 8 bases and J lost 0, with 14 bases in between. The germline gives CDR1 MNHNS, CDR2 SASEGT. The length of the CDR3 is 15 residues. CDR3 amino acids: CASSPSSSSYNEQFF. CDR3 sequence (DNA): TGTGCCAGCTCCCCGTCTAGCAGCTCCTACAATGAGCAGTTCTTC.

The CDR3 sequence is CAWSVLSGSPYNSPLHF. In DNA form, the CDR3 reads TGTGCCTGGAGTGTACTGTCAGGGTCACCCTATAATTCACCCCTCCACTTT. V usage is TRBV30 and J usage is TRBJ1-6; a weak D match, TRBD1 (5 bases). In germline, CDR1 is GTSNPN, CDR2 SVGIG (reference sequence). CDR3 length: 17 amino acids. V lost 0 bases to trimming and J lost 2 bases, with 14 bases between them.

The CDR3 region is CASSSAGPPGNQPQHF. CDR3 in DNA: TGTGCCAGTAGTTCCGCAGGTCCCCCGGGGAATCAGCCCCAGCATTTT. The rearrangement links TRBV19 to TRBJ1-5; D is ambiguous. V was shortened by 5 bases and J by 4 bases, with 18 bases between the two germline ends. In germline, CDR1 is LNHDA, CDR2 SQIVND (reference sequence). The CDR3 consists of 16 residues. The entire variable domain, with the rest obtained from reference TRBV19 and TRBJ1-5, is as follows: DGGITQSPKYLFRKEGQNVTLSCEQNLNHDAMYWYRQDPGQGLRLIYYSQIVNDFQKGDIAEGYSVSREKKESFPLTVTSAQKNPTAFYLCASSSAGPPGNQPQHFGDGTRLSIL.

The chain recombines TRBV30 with TRBJ1-4, with TRBD1 as a possible D gene (6 bases). Germline CDR1 GTSNPN, CDR2 SVGIG (reference sequence). Trimming stripped 5 bases from V and 0 bases from J, with 16 bases between. The CDR3 loop spans 16 amino acids. CDR3 sequence (DNA): TGTGCCTGGCTAGGGGGGCCTATGGCAACTAATGAAAAACTGTTTTTT. Translating it yields CAWLGGPMATNEKLFF.

The CDR3 region has the DNA TGTGCCAGTAGTATAGATCTAGACAGGGGACGTCAGCCCCAGCATTTT. Protein sequence: CASSIDLDRGRQPQHF. The rearrangement joins TRBV19 to TRBJ1-5, with 8 bases matching TRBD1. The V and J ends lost 0 bases and 6 bases, in that order; junction bases with no gene match: 7. The germline CDR1 and CDR2 sequences are LNHDA and SQIVND (reference sequence). The CDR3 length is 16 residues.

This clone was seen a few times. This chain links TRBV27 with TRBJ1-1; the D is unclear. The ends were cut back, 3 bases at V and 4 bases at J, with 12 bases in the middle. The germline gives CDR1 MNHEY, CDR2 SMNVEV (reference sequence). This CDR3 has 14 amino acids. CDR3 residues: CASSFQARGTEAFF. CDR3 nucleotides: TGTGCCAGCAGTTTTCAGGCGCGGGGCACTGAAGCTTTCTTT.

The chain recombines TRBV2 with TRBJ2-1; D gene unclear. The ends were cut back, 4 bases at V and 1 base at J, with 11 bases in the middle. This CDR3 comprises 15 residues. CDR1 SNHLY and CDR2 FYNNEI come from the germline V gene. CDR3 in amino acids: CASSGSAASYNEQFF. DNA for the CDR3: TGTGCCAGCAGTGGGTCGGCGGCTTCCTACAATGAGCAGTTCTTC.

The chain employs TRBV7-2 and TRBJ1-1, with no clear D. Trimming took 5 bases from V and 3 from J, leaving 13 bases between them. The CDR3 loop spans 14 amino acids. Germline CDR1 reads SGHTA; CDR2 reads FQGNSA. For the CDR3, the DNA is TGTGCCAGCAGCCTACACCTGGGAGACACTGAAGCTTTCTTT. Translating gives CASSLHLGDTEAFF.

The chain is built from TRBV9 and TRBJ1-2; 10 nucleotides match TRBD1. This CDR3 has 15 amino acids. The trim removed 3 bases at V and 3 bases at J, leaving 5 bases unmatched. Germline CDR1 is SGDLS and CDR2 is YYNGEE. For the CDR3, the DNA is TGTGCCAGCAGCGGGGGGACAGGGGTGGACTATGGCTACACCTTC. This translates into CASSGGTGVDYGYTF.